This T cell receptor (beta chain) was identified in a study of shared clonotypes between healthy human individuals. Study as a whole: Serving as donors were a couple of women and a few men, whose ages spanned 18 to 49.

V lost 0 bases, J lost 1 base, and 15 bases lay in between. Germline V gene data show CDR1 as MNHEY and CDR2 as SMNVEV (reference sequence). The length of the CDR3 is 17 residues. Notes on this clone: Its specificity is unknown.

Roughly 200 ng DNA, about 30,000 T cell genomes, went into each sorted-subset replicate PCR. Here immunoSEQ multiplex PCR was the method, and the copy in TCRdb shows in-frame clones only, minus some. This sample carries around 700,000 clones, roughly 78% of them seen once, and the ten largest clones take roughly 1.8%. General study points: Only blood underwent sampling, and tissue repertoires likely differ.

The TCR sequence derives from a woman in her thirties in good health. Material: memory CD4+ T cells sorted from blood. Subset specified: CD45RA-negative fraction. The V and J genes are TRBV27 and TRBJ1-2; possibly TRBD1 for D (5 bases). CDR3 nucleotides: TGTGCCAGCAGTTTATCTCTCCGGGCGGGGGATAACTATGGCTACACCTTC. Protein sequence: CASSLSLRAGDNYGYTF.